A single sample gave rise to the 28 T cell receptor beta chains below, sequenced in a study of blood T cell repertoires in COVID-19. TCRdb's table, derived via immunoSEQ multiplex PCR, lists solely in-frame clones and lacks some. Of about 300,000 clones in the sample, about 85% were seen once. Sequenced sample: peripheral blood. Receptors originate from a man between 18 and 29 years old with active or convalescent COVID-19.

The chain is built from TRBV10-3 and TRBJ2-4, with TRBD1 as a possible D gene (5 bases). V dropped 3 bases and J dropped 2 bases, with 11 bases sitting between them. The CDR3 extends over 15 amino acids. Germline V gives CDR1 ENHRY, CDR2 SYGVKD. The CDR3 sequence is CAISELQGTKNIQYF. DNA of the CDR3: TGTGCCATCAGTGAACTTCAGGGCACCAAAAACATTCAGTACTTC.

The rearrangement uses TRBV4-3 and TRBJ1-6; 10 bases line up with TRBD1. The CDR3 contains 16 residues. Germline CDR1 and CDR2: LGHNA and YSLEER. V trimming: 0 bases; J trimming: 10 bases; junction bases outside the gene matches: 6. CDR3 coding DNA: TGCGCCAGCAGCCAAGACGCGGACAGGGGGTGGTCACCCCTCCACTTT. This encodes CASSQDADRGWSPLHF.

The chain joins TRBV27 to TRBJ2-1, with no clear D. Trimming left V 2 bases short and J 5 bases short, with 13 bases between. Germline assignment: CDR1 MNHEY and CDR2 SMNVEV (reference sequence). CDR3 length: 15 amino acids. The CDR3 nucleotides read TGTGCCAGCAGTTTACTGCCAAGACATAACAATGAGCAGTTCTTC. Protein sequence: CASSLLPRHNNEQFF.

In its sample, this clone was seen once. The chain has TRBV5-1 and TRBJ2-7, with TRBD1 matching over 7 bases. In germline, CDR1 is SGHRS, CDR2 YFSETQ. The CDR3 loop spans 14 amino acids. The V gene end was trimmed by 2 bases and the J gene end by 4 bases; junction bases not matched to a gene: 6. The CDR3 region is CASSFLDRAYEQYF. The CDR3 DNA is TGCGCCAGCAGCTTTCTTGACAGGGCATACGAGCAGTACTTC.

This rearrangement joins TRBV5-6 to TRBJ2-5, with 7 bases matching TRBD2. The CDR3 covers 15 residues. J gave up 2 bases and V 6 bases, and 10 bases lay outside the gene matches. Germline CDR1 is SGHDT and CDR2 is YYEEEE. The CDR3 spells CASTTGLLRQETQYF. The CDR3 DNA sequence: TGTGCCAGCACCACGGGACTACTCAGACAAGAGACCCAGTACTTC.

J is TRBJ2-7 and V is TRBV9; TRBD1 aligns across 7 bases. Trimming at V came to 0 bases and at J to 4 bases, leaving 4 bases not matched to a gene. Germline CDR1 is SGDLS and CDR2 is YYNGEE. CDR3 size: 14 residues. The chain's CDR3 is CASSVAGGEYEQYF. The CDR3 nucleotides are TGTGCCAGCAGCGTAGCAGGGGGAGAGTACGAGCAGTACTTC.

This chain links TRBV5-1 with TRBJ2-3; 13 bases line up with TRBD2. The junction had 4 bases not matched to a gene; V was cut back by 4 bases and J by 2 bases. The CDR3 totals 16 residues. Germline lookup yields CDR1 SGHRS and CDR2 YFSETQ. Written as DNA, the CDR3 is TGCGCCAGCAGCCACGGACTAGCGGGGGACACAGATACGCAGTATTTT. Amino acids: CASSHGLAGDTDTQYF.

This clone was counted a single time. V is TRBV7-8 and J is TRBJ1-4, with no clear D. The CDR3 sequence is 12 residues long. The V gene's germline CDR1 is SGHVS and CDR2 FQNEAQ. Trimming took off 5 bases at V and 8 bases at J, with 9 bases between the two ends. The CDR3 region is CASSRSGEKLFF. CDR3 nucleotide sequence: TGTGCCAGCAGCCGCAGCGGGGAAAAACTGTTTTTT.

This rearrangement joins TRBV2 to TRBJ2-1; the D gene is possibly TRBD1 (6 bases). The CDR3 has 16 amino acids. The ends were cut back, 6 bases at V and 0 bases at J, with 15 bases in the middle. Germline CDR1 is SNHLY and CDR2 is FYNNEI. This CDR3 reads CASRAQGTSSYNEQFF. CDR3 sequence (DNA): TGTGCCAGCAGGGCACAGGGCACGAGCTCCTACAATGAGCAGTTCTTC.

The J gene is TRBJ2-7, the V gene TRBV4-1; 7 nucleotides match TRBD1. This CDR3 has 19 residues. With V trimmed by 2 bases and J by 6 bases, 22 bases remained unmatched. Germline V lookup: CDR1 MGHRA, CDR2 YSYEKL. The CDR3 loop reads CASSQRLLLTGTESGEQYF. The CDR3 DNA reads as TGCGCCAGCAGCCAACGACTACTGTTGACCGGGACAGAGAGTGGCGAGCAGTACTTC.

This sequence joins TRBV25-1 and TRBJ1-2, with TRBD1 identical over 7 bases. The CDR3 sequence is 14 residues long. V dropped 5 bases and J dropped 8; count of bases not matched to a gene: 11. From germline, CDR1 is MGHDK and CDR2 SYGVNS. The DNA of the CDR3 is TGTGCCAGCAGTACAAGCGGACAGGTCGGAGGCTACACCTTC. This gives the protein CASSTSGQVGGYTF.

The J gene is TRBJ2-1, the V gene TRBV5-4; TRBD2 matches at 14 bases. V lost 5 bases and J lost 6; bases outside the gene matches: 4. Germline loops: CDR1 SGHNT, CDR2 YYREEE (reference sequence). The CDR3 sequence is 15 residues long. The CDR3 nucleotides read TGTGCCAGCAGTAGACTAGCGGGGGGGACCAATGAGCAGTTCTTC. Translating it yields CASSRLAGGTNEQFF. The variable domain in full, completed from reference TRBV5-4 and TRBJ2-1, reads ETGVTQSPTHLIKTRGQQVTLRCSSQSGHNTVSWYQQALGQGPQFIFQYYREEENGRGNFPPRFSGLQFPNYSSELNVNALELDDSALYLCASSRLAGGTNEQFFGPGTRLTVL.

The chain links TRBV5-1 to TRBJ1-4; 9 nucleotides align to TRBD1. This CDR3 contains 16 residues. The trim removed 4 bases at V and 3 bases at J, leaving 7 bases unmatched. Germline V CDR1 and CDR2: SGHRS, YFSETQ. CDR3 nucleotides: TGCGCCAGCAGCCGGACAGGGGCGGGGGCTAATGAAAAACTGTTTTTT. Translated, it gives CASSRTGAGANEKLFF.

Concerning this clone: At one end the junction does not follow the germline gene, possibly because of a read error. V usage is TRBV7-9 and J usage is TRBJ2-7; 15 bases line up with TRBD2. Germline CDR1 and CDR2: SEHNR and FQNEAQ (reference sequence). The CDR3 runs to 13 residues. CDR3 DNA sequence: TGTGCCAGCAGCCCCGGACTAGCGGGAGGGCCCCTCTTC. As protein: CASSPGLAGGPLF.

This chain links TRBV9 with TRBJ2-1, with D uncertain. With 3 bases removed from V and 3 bases from J, the gap between germline ends came to 4 bases. Germline V gene lookup returns CDR1 SGDLS and CDR2 YYNGEE. This CDR3 is built from 12 residues. The CDR3 spells CASSARYNEQFF. CDR3 coding DNA: TGTGCCAGCAGCGCTCGCTACAATGAGCAGTTCTTC.

The chain recombines TRBV6-5 with TRBJ1-4; TRBD1 aligns across 8 bases. The junction had 5 bases not matched to a gene; V was cut back by 6 bases and J by 5 bases. The germline CDR1 and CDR2 sequences are MNHEY and SVGAGI. The CDR3 loop spans 14 amino acids. The CDR3 loop is CASSYGQGNEKLFF. For the CDR3, the DNA is TGTGCCAGCAGCTATGGACAGGGCAATGAAAAACTGTTTTTT.

The chain uses TRBV4-1 and TRBJ2-4, with D tentatively TRBD2 (7 bases). CDR3 length: 19 amino acids. Deletions cut 4 bases from V and 3 bases from J, with 25 bases between. The germline gives CDR1 MGHRA, CDR2 YSYEKL. CDR3 DNA: TGCGCCAGCAGCCCATCTCTCGGGGGCGGGAGCTTGGTCAAAAACATTCAGTACTTC. Protein sequence: CASSPSLGGGSLVKNIQYF.

The table lists this clone with a few counts. The V gene is TRBV7-2, the J gene TRBJ2-1, with D possibly being TRBD2 (5 bases). Germline V gene data show CDR1 as SGHTA and CDR2 as FQGNSA. This CDR3 spans 16 amino acids. V was clipped by 3 bases and J by 1 base, with 13 bases between them. The CDR3 region is CASSFHEGRSYNEQFF. In nucleotides, the CDR3 is TGTGCCAGCAGCTTCCATGAGGGAAGGTCCTACAATGAGCAGTTCTTC.

This chain uses TRBV6-5 with TRBJ2-3; 9 positions match TRBD1. The CDR3 loop spans 14 amino acids. V was clipped by 6 bases and J by 7 bases; unmatched bases: 8. CDR1 is MNHEY and CDR2 is SVGAGI in the germline V gene. CDR3 amino acids: CASRSPGQGNTQYF. CDR3 DNA: TGTGCCAGCAGATCTCCGGGACAGGGTAATACGCAGTATTTT.

The chain joins TRBV19 to TRBJ1-6; D is undetermined. Trimming shortened V by 3 bases and J by 3 bases, and 6 bases separated the two germline ends. This CDR3 is 14 amino acids long. CDR1 is LNHDA, CDR2 SQIVND, per germline (reference sequence). CDR3 sequence: CASSILVYNSPLHF. The CDR3 coding sequence is TGTGCCAGTAGTATTCTCGTCTATAATTCACCCCTCCACTTT.

V gene TRBV5-1 combines with J gene TRBJ1-1; 8 nucleotides agree with TRBD1. V was pared by 0 bases and J by 0 bases, with 7 bases of the junction left unmatched. The germline V gene has CDR1 SGHRS and CDR2 YFSETQ. This CDR3 comprises 17 residues. The CDR3 region has the DNA TGCGCCAGCAGCTTGGATTCGACAGGGGCGATGAACACTGAAGCTTTCTTT. This gives the protein CASSLDSTGAMNTEAFF.

The rearrangement joins TRBV6-5 to TRBJ2-2; 7 bases fit TRBD1. The ends lost 6 bases at V and 5 bases at J; junction bases unmatched: 9. The germline CDR1 and CDR2 sequences are MNHEY and SVGAGI. The CDR3 consists of 15 residues. The CDR3 DNA sequence: TGTGCCAGCAGAATTGGACAGGTAGCGACCGGGGAGCTGTTTTTT. It yields the protein CASRIGQVATGELFF.

A few counts support this clone. This chain links TRBV6-4 with TRBJ2-1, with 14 bases identical to TRBD2. Germline V gene sequence: CDR1 MRHNA, CDR2 SNTAGT. The CDR3 is 16 amino acids. V shed 5 bases and J 8 bases; nucleotides not matched to a gene: 8. The CDR3 DNA sequence: TGTGCCAGCAGTAAAGGGACTAGCGGGGGTGTGGATGAGCAGTTCTTC. Its translation is CASSKGTSGGVDEQFF.

This sequence joins TRBV29-1 and TRBJ2-7; 8 bases map to TRBD1. Germline assignment: CDR1 SQVTM and CDR2 ANQGSEA. The V segment lost 5 bases and the J segment 3 bases; nucleotides outside the gene matches: 3. This CDR3 comprises 12 residues. CDR3 loop: CSVTGGIYEQYF. The CDR3 nucleotides read TGCAGCGTTACAGGGGGAATCTACGAGCAGTACTTC.

The rearrangement uses TRBV11-2 and TRBJ2-3; 9 bases line up with TRBD2. The J segment lost 4 bases and the V segment lost 2 bases, leaving 10 bases of the junction unmatched. The CDR3 contains 17 residues. Germline lookup yields CDR1 SGHAT and CDR2 FQNNGV. The CDR3 reads CASSLRRAGGPADTQYF. CDR3 in DNA: TGTGCCAGCAGCTTACGCCGGGCGGGGGGGCCGGCAGATACGCAGTATTTT.

The V and J genes are TRBV18 and TRBJ2-5; 8 bases align to TRBD2. The germline V gene has CDR1 KGHSH and CDR2 LQKENI. With 4 bases clipped from V and 2 bases from J, the junction kept 3 bases outside the gene matches. The CDR3 totals 14 residues. This chain's CDR3 is CASSRAGVQETQYF. CDR3 sequence (DNA): TGTGCCAGCTCACGAGCGGGAGTACAAGAGACCCAGTACTTC.

V is TRBV6-5 and J is TRBJ1-1; D not certain. Germline CDR1 reads MNHEY; CDR2 reads SVGAGI. CDR3 length equals 13 residues. V dropped 7 bases and J dropped 3 bases, with 12 bases sitting between them. In nucleotides, the CDR3 is TGTGCCAGCATTCACCACGGGGACACTGAAGCTTTCTTT. Protein product: CASIHHGDTEAFF.

This chain uses TRBV5-6 with TRBJ2-7, with 7 nucleotides matching TRBD2. This CDR3 contains 15 residues. V gave up 2 bases and J gave up 0 bases; unmatched junction bases: 5. CDR1 is SGHDT and CDR2 is YYEEEE in the germline V gene. This CDR3 is CASSFRRGSSYEQYF. The CDR3 DNA reads TGTGCCAGCAGCTTCCGGCGGGGGTCCTCCTACGAGCAGTACTTC.